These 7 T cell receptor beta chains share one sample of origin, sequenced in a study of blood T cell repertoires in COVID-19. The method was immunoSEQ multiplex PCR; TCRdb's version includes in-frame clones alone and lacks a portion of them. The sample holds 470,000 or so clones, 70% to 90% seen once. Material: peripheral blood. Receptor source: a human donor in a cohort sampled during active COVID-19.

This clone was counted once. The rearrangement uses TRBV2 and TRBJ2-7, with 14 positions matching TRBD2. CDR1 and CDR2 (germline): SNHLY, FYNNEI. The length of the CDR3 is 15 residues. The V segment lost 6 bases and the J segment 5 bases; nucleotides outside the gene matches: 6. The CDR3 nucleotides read TGTGCCAGCAGCCTTCGGACTAGCGGGAGGAACGAGCAGTACTTC. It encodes CASSLRTSGRNEQYF.

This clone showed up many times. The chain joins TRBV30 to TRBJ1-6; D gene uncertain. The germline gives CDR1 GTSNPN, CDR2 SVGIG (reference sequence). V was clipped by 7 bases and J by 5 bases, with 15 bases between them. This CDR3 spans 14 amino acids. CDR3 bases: TGTGCCTTGGGGAAGTTGAACAATAATTCACCCCTCCACTTT. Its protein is CALGKLNNNSPLHF.

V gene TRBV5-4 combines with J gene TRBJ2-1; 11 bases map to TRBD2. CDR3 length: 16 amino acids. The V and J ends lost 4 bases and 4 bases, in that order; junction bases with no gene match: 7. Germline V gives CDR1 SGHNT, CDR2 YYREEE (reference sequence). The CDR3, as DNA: TGTGCCAGCAGCCGCCCGACTAGCGGGGCTTACAATGAGCAGTTCTTC. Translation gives CASSRPTSGAYNEQFF.

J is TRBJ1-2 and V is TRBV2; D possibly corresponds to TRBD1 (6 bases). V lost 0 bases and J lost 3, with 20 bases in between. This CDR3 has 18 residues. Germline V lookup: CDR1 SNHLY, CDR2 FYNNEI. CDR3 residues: CASSEALQGDRFDYGYTF. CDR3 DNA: TGTGCCAGCAGTGAAGCGCTACAGGGAGACCGCTTTGACTATGGCTACACCTTC.

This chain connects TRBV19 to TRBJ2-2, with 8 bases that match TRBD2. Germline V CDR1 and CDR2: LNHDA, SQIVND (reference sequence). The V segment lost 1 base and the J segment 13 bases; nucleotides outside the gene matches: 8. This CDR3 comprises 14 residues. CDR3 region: CASSIAGGPSGLFF. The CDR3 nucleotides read TGTGCCAGTAGTATAGCGGGAGGGCCCAGTGGGCTGTTTTTT.

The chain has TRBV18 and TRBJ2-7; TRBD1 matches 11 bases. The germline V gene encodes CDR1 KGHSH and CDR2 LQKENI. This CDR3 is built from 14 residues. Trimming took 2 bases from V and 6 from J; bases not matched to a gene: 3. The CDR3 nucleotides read TGTGCCAGCTCACCAGCCGGGACAGGGGGCGAGCAGTACTTC. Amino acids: CASSPAGTGGEQYF.

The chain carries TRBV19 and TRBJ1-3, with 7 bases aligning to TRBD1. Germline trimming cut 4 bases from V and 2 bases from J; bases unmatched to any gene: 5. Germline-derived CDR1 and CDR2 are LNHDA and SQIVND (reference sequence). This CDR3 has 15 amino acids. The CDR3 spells CASSTTGSAGNTIYF. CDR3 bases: TGTGCCAGTAGTACGACAGGGTCCGCTGGAAACACCATATATTTT. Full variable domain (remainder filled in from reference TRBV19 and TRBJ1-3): DGGITQSPKYLFRKEGQNVTLSCEQNLNHDAMYWYRQDPGQGLRLIYYSQIVNDFQKGDIAEGYSVSREKKESFPLTVTSAQKNPTAFYLCASSTTGSAGNTIYFGEGSWLTVV.